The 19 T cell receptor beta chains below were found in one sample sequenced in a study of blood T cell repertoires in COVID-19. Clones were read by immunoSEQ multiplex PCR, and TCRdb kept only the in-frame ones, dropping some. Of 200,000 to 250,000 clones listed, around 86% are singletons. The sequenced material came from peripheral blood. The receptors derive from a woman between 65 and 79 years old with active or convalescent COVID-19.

CDR3 loop: CASSGSFTNTEAFF. CDR3 nucleotides: TGTGCCAGCAGCGGGAGCTTTACTAACACTGAAGCTTTCTTT. J is TRBJ1-1 and V is TRBV3-1 (or the pseudogene TRBV3-2), with D unclear. Germline lookup yields CDR1 LGHDT and CDR2 YNNKEL (reference sequence). The CDR3 sequence is 14 residues long. V lost 5 bases, J lost 2 bases, and 12 bases lay in between.

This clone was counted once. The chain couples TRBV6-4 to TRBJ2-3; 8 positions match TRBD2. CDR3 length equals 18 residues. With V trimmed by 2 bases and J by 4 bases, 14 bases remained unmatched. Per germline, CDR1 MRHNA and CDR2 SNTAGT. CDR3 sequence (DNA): TGTGCCAGCAGTGACAGGCCCCTCCTGGCGGGGGGTGCAGATACGCAGTATTTT. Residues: CASSDRPLLAGGADTQYF.

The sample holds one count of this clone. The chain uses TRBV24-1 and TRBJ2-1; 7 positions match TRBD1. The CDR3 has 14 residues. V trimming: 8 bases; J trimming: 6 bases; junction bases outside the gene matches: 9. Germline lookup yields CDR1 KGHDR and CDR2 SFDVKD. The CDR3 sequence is CATKGTDRGNEQFF. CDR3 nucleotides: TGTGCCACCAAGGGGACAGACCGCGGCAATGAGCAGTTCTTC.

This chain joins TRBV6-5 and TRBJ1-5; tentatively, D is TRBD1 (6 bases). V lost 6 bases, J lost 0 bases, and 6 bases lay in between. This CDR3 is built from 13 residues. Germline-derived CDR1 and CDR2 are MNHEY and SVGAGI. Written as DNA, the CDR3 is TGTGCCAGCAGGGGACATAGCAATCAGCCCCAGCATTTT. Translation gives CASRGHSNQPQHF.

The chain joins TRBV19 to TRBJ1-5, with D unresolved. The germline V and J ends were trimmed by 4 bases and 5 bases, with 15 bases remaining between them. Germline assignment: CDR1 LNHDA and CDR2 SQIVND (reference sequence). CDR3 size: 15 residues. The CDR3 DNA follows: TGTGCCAGTAGTAGGCTGGGTACAGCGGATCAGCCCCAGCATTTT. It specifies CASSRLGTADQPQHF.

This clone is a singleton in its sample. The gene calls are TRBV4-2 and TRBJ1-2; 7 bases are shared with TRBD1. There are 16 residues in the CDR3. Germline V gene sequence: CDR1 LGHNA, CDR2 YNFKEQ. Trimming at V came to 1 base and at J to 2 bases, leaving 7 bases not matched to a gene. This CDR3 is CASSQGDQGGNYGYTF. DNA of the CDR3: TGTGCCAGCAGCCAAGGGGACCAGGGGGGCAACTATGGCTACACCTTC.

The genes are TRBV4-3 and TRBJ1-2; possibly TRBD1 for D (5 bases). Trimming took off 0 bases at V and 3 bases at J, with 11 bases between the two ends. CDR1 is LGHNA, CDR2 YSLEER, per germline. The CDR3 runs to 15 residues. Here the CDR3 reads CASSQDAGYHYGYTF. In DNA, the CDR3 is TGCGCCAGCAGCCAAGACGCAGGGTATCACTATGGCTACACCTTC.

Here the CDR3 reads CASRSRGGYTEAFF. CDR3 nucleotides: TGTGCCAGCCGGAGTCGGGGGGGGTACACTGAAGCTTTCTTT. The V gene is TRBV7-2, the J gene TRBJ1-1, with D maybe TRBD1 (5 bases). V lost 8 bases to trimming and J lost 3 bases, with 16 bases between them. Germline V CDR1 and CDR2: SGHTA, FQGNSA. This CDR3 has 14 amino acids. The whole variable domain, remainder taken from reference TRBV7-2 and TRBJ1-1, is GAGVSQSPSNKVTEKGKDVELRCDPISGHTALYWYRQSLGQGLEFLIYFQGNSAPDKSGLPSDRFSAERTGGSVSTLTIQRTQQEDSAVYLCASRSRGGYTEAFFGQGTRLTVV.

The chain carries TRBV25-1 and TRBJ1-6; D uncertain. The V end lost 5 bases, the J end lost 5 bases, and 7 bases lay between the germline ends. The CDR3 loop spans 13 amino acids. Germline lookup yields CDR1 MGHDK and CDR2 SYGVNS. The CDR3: CASSREHNSPLHF. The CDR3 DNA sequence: TGTGCCAGCAGTCGGGAACATAATTCACCCCTCCACTTT.

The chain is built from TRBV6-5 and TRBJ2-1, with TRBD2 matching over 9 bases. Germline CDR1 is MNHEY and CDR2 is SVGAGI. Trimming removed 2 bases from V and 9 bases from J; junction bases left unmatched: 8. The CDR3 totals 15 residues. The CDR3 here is CASSYRAGGSSEQFF. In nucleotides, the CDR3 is TGTGCCAGCAGTTACAGAGCGGGGGGTAGCAGTGAGCAGTTCTTC.

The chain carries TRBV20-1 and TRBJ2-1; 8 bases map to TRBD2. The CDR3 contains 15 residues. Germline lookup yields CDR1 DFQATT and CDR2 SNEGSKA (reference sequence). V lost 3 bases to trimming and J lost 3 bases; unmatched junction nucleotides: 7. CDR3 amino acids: CSASGSGGIYNEQFF. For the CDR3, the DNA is TGCAGTGCTAGTGGGAGCGGGGGAATCTACAATGAGCAGTTCTTC.

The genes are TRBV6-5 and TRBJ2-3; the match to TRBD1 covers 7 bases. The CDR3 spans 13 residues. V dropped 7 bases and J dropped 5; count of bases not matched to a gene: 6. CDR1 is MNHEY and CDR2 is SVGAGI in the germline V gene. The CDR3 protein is CASKGTVGDTQYF. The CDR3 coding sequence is TGTGCCAGCAAAGGGACAGTAGGAGATACGCAGTATTTT.

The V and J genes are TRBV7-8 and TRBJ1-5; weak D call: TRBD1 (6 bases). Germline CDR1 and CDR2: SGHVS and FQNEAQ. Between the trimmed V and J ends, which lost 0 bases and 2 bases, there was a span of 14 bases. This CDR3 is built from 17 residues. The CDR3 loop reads CASSLAGGAGGNQPQHF. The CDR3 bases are TGTGCCAGCAGCTTAGCGGGGGGGGCGGGTGGCAATCAGCCCCAGCATTTT. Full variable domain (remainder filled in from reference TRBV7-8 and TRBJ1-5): GAGVSQSPRYKVAKRGQDVALRCDPISGHVSLFWYQQALGQGPEFLTYFQNEAQLDKSGLPSDRFFAERPEGSVSTLKIQRTQQEDSAVYLCASSLAGGAGGNQPQHFGDGTRLSIL.

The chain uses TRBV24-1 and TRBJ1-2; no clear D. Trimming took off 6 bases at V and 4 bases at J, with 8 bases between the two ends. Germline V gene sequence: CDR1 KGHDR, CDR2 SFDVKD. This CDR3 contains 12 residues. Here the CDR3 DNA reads TGTGCCACCAGTTCGGCTAGCTATGGCTACACCTTC. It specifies CATSSASYGYTF.

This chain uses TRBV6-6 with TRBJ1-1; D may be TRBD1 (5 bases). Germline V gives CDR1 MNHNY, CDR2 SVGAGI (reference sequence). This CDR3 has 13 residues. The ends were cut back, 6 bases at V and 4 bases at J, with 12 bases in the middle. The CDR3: CASSPRGSTEAFF. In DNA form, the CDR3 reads TGTGCCAGCAGCCCTCGGGGGTCCACTGAAGCTTTCTTT.

The CDR3 loop reads CASSNYYEQYF. The CDR3 bases are TGTGCCAGCAGCAACTACTACGAGCAGTACTTC. The chain has TRBV7-9 and TRBJ2-7; D is unresolved. The CDR3 sequence is 11 residues long. Germline V gives CDR1 SEHNR, CDR2 FQNEAQ (reference sequence). The V end was cut by 5 bases, the J end by 3 bases, with 5 bases between.

CDR3 protein: CAGKQGTNTGELFF. CDR3 bases: TGTGCCGGCAAACAGGGAACGAACACCGGGGAGCTGTTTTTT. The chain combines TRBV7-9 with TRBJ2-2; a possible D gene is TRBD1 (6 bases). The CDR3 extends over 14 amino acids. The V gene lost 11 bases and the J gene lost 0 bases, with 13 bases spanning the gap. Germline CDR1 SEHNR, CDR2 FQNEAQ (reference sequence).

CDR3 coding DNA: TGCGCCAGCAGCCAAGATGTGGGCCGAAATTCACCCCTCCACTTT. Amino acids: CASSQDVGRNSPLHF. V is TRBV4-3 and J is TRBJ1-6, with D uncertain. CDR1 and CDR2 from the germline V gene are LGHNA and YSLEER. Trimming removed 0 bases at V and 7 bases at J, with 10 bases between. This CDR3 is built from 15 residues.

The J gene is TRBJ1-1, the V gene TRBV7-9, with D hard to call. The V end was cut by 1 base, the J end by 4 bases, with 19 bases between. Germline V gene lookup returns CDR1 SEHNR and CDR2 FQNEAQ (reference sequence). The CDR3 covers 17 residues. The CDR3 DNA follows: TGTGCCAGCAGCTTAGTCTCGGGAGGAACCCACCCCACTGAAGCTTTCTTT. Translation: CASSLVSGGTHPTEAFF.